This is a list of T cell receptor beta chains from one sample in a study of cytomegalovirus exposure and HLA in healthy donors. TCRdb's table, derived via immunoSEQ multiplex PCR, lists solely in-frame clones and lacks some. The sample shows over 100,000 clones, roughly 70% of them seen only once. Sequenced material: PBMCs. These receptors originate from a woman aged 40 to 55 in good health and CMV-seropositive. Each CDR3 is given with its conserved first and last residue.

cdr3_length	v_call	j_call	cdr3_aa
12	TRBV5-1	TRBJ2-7	CASSLVSYEQYF
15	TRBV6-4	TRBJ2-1	CASSLSPDPYNEQFF
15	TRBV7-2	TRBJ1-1	CASSLGAGGQTEAFF
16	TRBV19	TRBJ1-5	CASSIVASYSNQPQHF
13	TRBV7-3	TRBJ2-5	CASSSGTKETQYF
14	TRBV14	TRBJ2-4	CASSQRLAKNIQYF
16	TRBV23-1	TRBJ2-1	CASSQSARGGVSEQFF
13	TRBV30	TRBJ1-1	CAWSRPWSTEAFF
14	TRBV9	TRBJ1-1	CASSVGVMNTEAFF
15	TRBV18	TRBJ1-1	CASSQEGAGVGEAFF
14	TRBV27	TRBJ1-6	CASSFLQGSSPLHF
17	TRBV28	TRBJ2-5	CASSISGTSAYQETQYF
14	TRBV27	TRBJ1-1	CASSLSAGGTEAFF
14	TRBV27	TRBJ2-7	CASSSGQGLGEQYF
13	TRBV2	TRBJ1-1	CASFRQVSDEAFF
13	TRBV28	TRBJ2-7	CASETGGAYEQYF
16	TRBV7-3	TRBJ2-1	CASSSRTGRAYNEQFF
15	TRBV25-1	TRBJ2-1	CASSEADRVRFEQFF
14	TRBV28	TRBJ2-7	CAVHGTLYIYEQYF
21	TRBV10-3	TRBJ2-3	CAISEPSLGTGGFSSTDTQYF
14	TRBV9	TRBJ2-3	CASSDTMPADTQYF
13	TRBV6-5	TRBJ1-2	CATNRGRDFGYTF
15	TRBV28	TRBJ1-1	CASSLNPTGGTEAFF
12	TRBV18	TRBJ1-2	CASSPRGDGYTF
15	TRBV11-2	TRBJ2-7	CASSLVAGKAAEQYF
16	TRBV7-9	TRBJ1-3	CASSLDSGWNRNTIYF
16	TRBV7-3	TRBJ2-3	CASSLRLAGRGDTQYF
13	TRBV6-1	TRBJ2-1	CASRLAASNEQFF
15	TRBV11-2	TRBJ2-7	CASSLEGGGLYEQYF
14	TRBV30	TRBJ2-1	CAWSVGTSGSLRVF
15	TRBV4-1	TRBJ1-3	CASSQDPDRGNTIYF
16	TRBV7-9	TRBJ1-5	CASSPDRAVSGQPQHF
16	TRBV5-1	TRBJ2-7	CASSLDASGLSYEQYF
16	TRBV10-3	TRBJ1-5	CAISEPDRGGGQPQHF
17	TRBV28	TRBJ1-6	CASSFPPGASTNSPLHF
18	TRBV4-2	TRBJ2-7	CASSQGTRTRKSSYEQYF